One and the same sample provided the 7 T cell receptor beta chains below, sequenced in a study of blood T cell repertoires in COVID-19. Generated by immunoSEQ multiplex PCR, the TCRdb table keeps only in-frame clones and is missing some. This table holds approximately 97,000 clones, roughly 85% found once. The source material was peripheral blood. The receptors here all came from a man aged 45-65 years with active COVID-19.

This clone was observed once. The chain recombines TRBV18 with TRBJ2-3; TRBD1 aligns across 11 bases. V lost 3 bases and J lost 5; bases outside the gene matches: 4. CDR1 and CDR2 from the germline V gene are KGHSH and LQKENI. The CDR3 totals 15 residues. CDR3 region: CASSPRTGGIDTQYF. CDR3 nucleotides: TGTGCCAGCTCACCCCGGACAGGGGGCATAGATACGCAGTATTTT.

The J gene is TRBJ1-1, the V gene TRBV6-6; 8 bases align to TRBD1. The CDR3 is 14 amino acids. V lost 0 bases and J lost 11; bases outside the gene matches: 8. CDR1 MNHNY and CDR2 SVGAGI come from the germline V gene (reference sequence). The CDR3 region is CASSYSGTGGGAFF. CDR3 in DNA: TGTGCCAGCAGTTACTCTGGGACAGGAGGTGGGGCTTTCTTT.

This clone was seen just once. V and J are TRBV7-2 and TRBJ2-7; 9 nucleotides align to TRBD1. The germline V gene encodes CDR1 SGHTA and CDR2 FQGNSA. The CDR3 is 14 amino acids. V was clipped by 3 bases and J by 4 bases; unmatched bases: 4. CDR3 residues: CASSLDRGRYEQYF. DNA for the CDR3: TGTGCCAGCAGCTTGGACAGGGGTCGGTACGAGCAGTACTTC. The whole variable domain, filled in from reference TRBV7-2 and TRBJ2-7, reads GAGVSQSPSNKVTEKGKDVELRCDPISGHTALYWYRQSLGQGLEFLIYFQGNSAPDKSGLPSDRFSAERTGGSVSTLTIQRTQQEDSAVYLCASSLDRGRYEQYFGPGTRLTVT.

The chain is built from TRBV7-3 and TRBJ2-3; D possibly corresponds to TRBD1 (7 bases). This CDR3 has 13 residues. Per the germline V gene, CDR1 is SGHTA and CDR2 is FQGTGA. Trimming left V 4 bases short and J 4 bases short, with 9 bases between. The CDR3 sequence is CASSSRGADTQYF. The CDR3 DNA reads as TGTGCCAGCAGCTCCAGGGGGGCAGATACGCAGTATTTT.

The chain employs TRBV6-2 or TRBV6-3 and TRBJ2-6, with TRBD2 as a possible D gene (5 bases). Trimming took 7 bases from V and 13 from J, leaving 20 bases between them. The CDR3 is made up of 14 amino acids. CDR1 and CDR2 (germline): MNHEY, SVGEGT. The CDR3 DNA reads as TGTGCCAGCACCCCCCGTGGGAGCATTCGGGTCCTGACTTTC. Residues: CASTPRGSIRVLTF.

V usage is TRBV7-2 and J usage is TRBJ2-1; D is ambiguous. This CDR3 is built from 13 residues. Per germline, CDR1 SGHTA and CDR2 FQGNSA. With 5 bases removed from V and 4 bases from J, the gap between germline ends came to 9 bases. The CDR3 sequence is CASSETNYNEQFF. The DNA of the CDR3 is TGTGCCAGCAGCGAGACAAATTACAATGAGCAGTTCTTC.

J is TRBJ1-6 and V is TRBV6-5; 7 positions match TRBD1. V gave up 5 bases and J gave up 8 bases; unmatched junction bases: 9. Germline CDR1 MNHEY, CDR2 SVGAGI. The CDR3 loop spans 15 amino acids. The CDR3 DNA sequence: TGTGCCAGCAGTCGGACAGGTCATTTAGATTCACCCCTCCACTTT. Translation gives CASSRTGHLDSPLHF.